This T cell receptor (beta chain) was identified in a study of cytomegalovirus exposure and HLA in healthy donors. Overall study results and limits: A previous analysis found most TCR beta V segments productive roughly 87% or roughly 30% of the time. A link between a missense DCLRE1C variant and TCR beta V- and J-gene trimming emerged from a later analysis.

With respect to this clone: The antigen remains undetermined.

Primers for the PCR totalled 60 Vbeta and 13 Jbeta. The assay was immunoSEQ multiplex PCR, and TCRdb's table has in-frame clones only and misses some. The data contain 150,000 to 200,000 clones, about 81% of them singletons. Unmatched junction bases numbered 12, after V lost 2 bases and J lost 3 bases. There are 20 residues in the CDR3. Germline V gene sequence: CDR1 SGHRS, CDR2 YFSETQ. Material: PBMCs. The chain employs TRBV5-1 and TRBJ2-3; 16 bases line up with TRBD2. The source is a woman aged 18-29 years in good health and CMV-seropositive. The DNA for the CDR3 is TGCGCCAGCAGCTTCTACGTCCCGGGACTAGCGGGGGGGCAGACAGATACGCAGTATTTT. Protein: CASSFYVPGLAGGQTDTQYF.